The subject of this entry is one T cell receptor beta chain. Use of 60 Vbeta and 13 Jbeta primers characterized the PCR. The repertoire was sequenced with immunoSEQ multiplex PCR; TCRdb's copy has only in-frame clones and lacks some. The sample carries about 120,000 clones, 70% to 75% recorded once. These data originate in a study of cytomegalovirus exposure and HLA in healthy donors. Germline V gene sequence: CDR1 GTSNPN, CDR2 SVGIG (reference sequence). Between the trimmed V and J ends, which lost 0 bases and 10 bases, there was a span of 18 bases. This CDR3 spans 15 amino acids. The TCR sequence derives from a woman younger than 35 in good health and CMV-seronegative. This chain joins TRBV30 and TRBJ1-4; D gene uncertain. Sample: PBMCs. The CDR3 sequence: CAWSVQRGISGKLFF. CDR3 nucleotide sequence: TGTGCCTGGAGTGTTCAGCGGGGTATTAGCGGAAAACTGTTTTTT.